The 13 T cell receptor beta chains below all came from one sample that was sequenced in a study of T cells in localized non-small cell lung cancer. Profiling relied on immunoSEQ multiplex PCR, and the TCRdb table lists in-frame clones only, not all of them. The sample lists tens of thousands of clones, 84% occurring once. Here the sequenced sample was peripheral blood, taken before any cancer treatment. The receptors were sampled from a female donor over 55 with stage I lung adenocarcinoma.

The chain links TRBV9 to TRBJ2-3; 7 nucleotides line up with TRBD1. The CDR3 sequence is 15 residues long. J lost 2 bases, V lost 0 bases, and 3 bases had no gene match. The V gene's germline CDR1 is SGDLS and CDR2 YYNGEE. The CDR3 reads CASSVGTGYTDTQYF. The CDR3 DNA reads TGTGCCAGCAGCGTAGGGACAGGCTACACAGATACGCAGTATTTT.

The V and J genes are TRBV5-1 and TRBJ1-2, with 9 nucleotides matching TRBD1. J gave up 4 bases and V 3 bases, and 22 bases lay outside the gene matches. CDR3 size: 20 residues. Germline-derived CDR1 and CDR2 are SGHRS and YFSETQ. CDR3 DNA sequence: TGCGCCAGCAGCTATGGGAACTCTGGACAGGGGACCGCCCGAGCCTATGGCTACACCTTC. Translation: CASSYGNSGQGTARAYGYTF.

The chain's CDR3 is CASSLFGGGNSYEQYF. CDR3 DNA sequence: TGTGCCAGCAGCTTATTCGGGGGGGGTAACTCCTACGAGCAGTACTTC. The chain links TRBV7-2 to TRBJ2-7; 8 bases are shared with TRBD2. Germline V CDR1 and CDR2: SGHTA, FQGNSA. CDR3 length: 16 amino acids. V trimming: 2 bases; J trimming: 0 bases; junction bases outside the gene matches: 6.

J is TRBJ2-1 and V is TRBV21-1; the table's TRBD2 call for D was not verified on the DNA. TRBV21-1 is a pseudogene. This CDR3 region has 22 residues. The CDR3 DNA reads as TGTGCCAGCAGCAAAGGGACTAGCGGGAGGTTCCAACTGGGGTATATGTACAATGAGCAGTTCTTC. Translation: CASSKGTSGRFQLGYMYNEQFF.

This chain connects TRBV7-3 to TRBJ1-3, with D tentatively TRBD1 (6 bases). Trimming cost V 6 bases and J 0 bases, with 9 bases left between them. The germline V gene has CDR1 SGHTA and CDR2 FQGTGA. The CDR3 is made up of 14 amino acids. This chain's CDR3 is CASSQGSSGNTIYF. The CDR3 DNA reads as TGTGCCAGCAGTCAGGGGAGCTCTGGAAACACCATATATTTT.

The chain is built from TRBV11-3 and TRBJ1-2, with D uncertain. The CDR3 sequence is 14 residues long. Trimming cost V 5 bases and J 3 bases, with 13 bases left between them. Looked up from germline, CDR1 is SGHNT and CDR2 is YENEEA. CDR3 protein: CASSSGPPYYGYTF. The CDR3 bases are TGTGCCAGCAGCAGTGGGCCCCCGTACTATGGCTACACCTTC.

The chain combines TRBV7-8 with TRBJ2-2, with no clear D. This CDR3 comprises 15 residues. Trimming removed 2 bases from V and 4 bases from J, with 11 bases in between. Germline V gene data show CDR1 as SGHVS and CDR2 as FQNEAQ. The CDR3 sequence is CASSLSGVSTGELFF. In nucleotides, the CDR3 is TGTGCCAGCAGCTTAAGTGGGGTTTCCACCGGGGAGCTGTTTTTT. The whole variable domain, filled in from reference TRBV7-8 and TRBJ2-2, reads GAGVSQSPRYKVAKRGQDVALRCDPISGHVSLFWYQQALGQGPEFLTYFQNEAQLDKSGLPSDRFFAERPEGSVSTLKIQRTQQEDSAVYLCASSLSGVSTGELFFGEGSRLTVL.

The chain couples TRBV2 to TRBJ1-2; a possible D gene is TRBD1 (5 bases). The CDR3 length is 13 residues. V lost 6 bases to trimming and J lost 0 bases, with 8 bases between them. Germline values: CDR1 SNHLY, CDR2 FYNNEI. The CDR3 reads CASREGTNYGYTF. Here the CDR3 DNA reads TGTGCCAGCAGAGAGGGGACTAACTATGGCTACACCTTC.

This chain uses TRBV2 with TRBJ2-1; D uncertain. The CDR3 runs 12 residues. V lost 3 bases and J lost 7, with 7 bases in between. CDR1 SNHLY and CDR2 FYNNEI come from the germline V gene. CDR3 sequence (DNA): TGTGCCAGCAGTGAGAACAGAAATGAGCAGTTCTTC. This codes for CASSENRNEQFF.

The V call is TRBV6-1, the J call TRBJ1-6, with D possibly being TRBD1 (6 bases). The CDR3 totals 14 residues. V was shortened by 1 base and J by 9 bases, with 10 bases between the two germline ends. Germline V gene lookup returns CDR1 MNHNS and CDR2 SASEGT. The CDR3: CASSEVQGTSPLHF. The CDR3 DNA is TGTGCCAGCAGTGAAGTCCAGGGGACTTCACCCCTCCACTTT.

V and J are TRBV6-5 and TRBJ2-3; 10 nucleotides match TRBD2. The trim removed 2 bases at V and 10 bases at J, leaving 12 bases unmatched. CDR3 size: 16 residues. Germline CDR1 and CDR2: MNHEY and SVGAGI. This CDR3 reads CASSYGTSESPLPQYF. CDR3 bases: TGTGCCAGCAGTTACGGGACTAGCGAATCGCCCTTGCCGCAGTATTTT.

This clone was detected a few times. The chain joins TRBV7-2 to TRBJ1-3; D is possibly TRBD1 (5 bases). Trimming stripped 3 bases from V and 3 bases from J, with 12 bases between. CDR3 length: 15 amino acids. Germline CDR1 is SGHTA and CDR2 is FQGNSA. The CDR3 reads CASSFTWGFGNTIYF. The CDR3 DNA reads TGTGCCAGCAGCTTTACGTGGGGCTTTGGAAACACCATATATTTT.

V gene TRBV6-6 combines with J gene TRBJ1-6; 8 bases align to TRBD1. The CDR3 covers 16 residues. The V and J ends lost 4 bases and 7 bases, in that order; junction bases with no gene match: 9. CDR1 and CDR2 from the germline V gene are MNHNY and SVGAGI (reference sequence). The CDR3 protein is CASSSQGAQGNSPLHF. CDR3 nucleotide sequence: TGTGCCAGCAGTTCCCAGGGGGCGCAGGGGAATTCACCCCTCCACTTT.